This entry lists 9 T cell receptor beta chains sequenced from one sample in a study of human T cells and chemical hapten exposure. TCRdb re-derived calls from the RACE reads in MiXCR, one entry per CDR3 protein. The sample contains approximately 96,000 distinct CDR3 sequences, 7.5% to 10% of which appear only once. Time point denoted: patch test 2, 6 weeks after DPC sensitization. Treatment indicated: therapeutic diphenylcyclopropenone sensitization with weekly scalp DPC. Material: whole blood, obtained in connection with sensitization to the hapten diphenylcyclopropenone (DPC). The receptors here all came from a woman between 35 and 50 years old with alopecia areata. Some clones in this sample may be carry-over from other donors' samples.

The sample holds many counts of this clonotype. V is TRBV11-2 and J is TRBJ2-1, with D possibly being TRBD1 (5 bases). Germline-derived CDR1 and CDR2 are SGHAT and FQNNGV. The V end was cut by 4 bases, the J end by 7 bases, with 14 bases between. The CDR3 loop spans 14 amino acids. CDR3 residues: CASSYRNKGNEQFF. CDR3 sequence (DNA): TGTGCCAGCAGCTACAGGAATAAGGGGAATGAGCAGTTCTTC.

The gene calls are TRBV5-1 and TRBJ2-7; TRBD1 matches at 9 bases. Per germline, CDR1 SGHRS and CDR2 YFSETQ. The CDR3 has 14 amino acids. J lost 4 bases, V lost 7 bases, and 9 bases had no gene match. The CDR3 protein is CASGDRTGEYEQYF. In nucleotides, the CDR3 is TGCGCCAGCGGCGACCGGACAGGGGAATACGAGCAGTACTTC.

The V gene is TRBV6-1, the J gene TRBJ2-7; the D is unclear. The germline gives CDR1 MNHNS, CDR2 SASEGT. V dropped 0 bases and J dropped 2 bases, with 11 bases sitting between them. CDR3 size: 15 residues. The chain's CDR3 is CASSEALGAPYEQYF. The CDR3 DNA reads as TGTGCCAGCAGTGAAGCGCTCGGAGCACCCTACGAGCAGTACTTC.

V and J are TRBV6-1 and TRBJ2-7; 7 nucleotides match TRBD1. CDR1 and CDR2 from the germline V gene are MNHNS and SASEGT. J lost 0 bases, V lost 5 bases, and 4 bases had no gene match. The CDR3 contains 14 residues. CDR3 nucleotides: TGTGCCAGCAGTACACAGGGGAGCTCCTACGAGCAGTACTTC. Translating gives CASSTQGSSYEQYF.

A word on this clonotype: One base away lies a much larger clone, so this may be a sequencing read error. The chain is built from TRBV19 and TRBJ2-2; D possibly corresponds to TRBD2 (5 bases). This CDR3 has 17 amino acids. Germline values: CDR1 LNHDA, CDR2 SQIVND (reference sequence). The CDR3 DNA reads as TGTGCCAGTAGAAAGCGTATCACGGCCGATAACACCGGGGATCTGTTTTTT. This translates into CASRKRITADNTGDLFF.

This clonotype was counted a few times. The chain recombines TRBV18 with TRBJ1-6, with D perhaps TRBD1 (5 bases). Germline assignment: CDR1 KGHSH and CDR2 LQKENI. This CDR3 comprises 13 residues. Trimming cost V 8 bases and J 7 bases, with 12 bases left between them. CDR3 region: CASARDENSPLHF. In DNA, the CDR3 is TGTGCCAGCGCCCGGGACGAAAATTCACCCCTCCACTTT.

This clonotype was counted at least ten times. The CDR3 DNA reads as TGTGCCAGCAGCCAAGGTTCGGCGGGTATCGGGGCCAACGTCCTGACTTTC. Translated: CASSQGSAGIGANVLTF. The rearrangement uses TRBV3-1 and TRBJ2-6, with D possibly matching TRBD2 (5 bases). V lost 1 base, J lost 4 bases, and 14 bases lay in between. The CDR3 extends over 17 amino acids. In germline, CDR1 is LGHDT, CDR2 YNNKEL (reference sequence). The complete variable domain, with remaining parts taken from reference TRBV3-1 and TRBJ2-6, reads DTAVSQTPKYLVTQMGNDKSIKCEQNLGHDTMYWYKQDSKKFLKIMFSYNNKELIINETVPNRFSPKSPDKAHLNLHINSLELGDSAVYFCASSQGSAGIGANVLTFGAGSRLTVL.

This chain connects TRBV7-2 to TRBJ1-5; D unclear. The CDR3 is made up of 15 amino acids. Between the trimmed V and J ends, which lost 0 bases and 3 bases, there was a span of 9 bases. Germline V gene data show CDR1 as SGHTA and CDR2 as FQGNSA. The CDR3 DNA follows: TGTGCCAGCAGCTTAGCGCCCGGCAACAATCAGCCCCAGCATTTT. This codes for CASSLAPGNNQPQHF.

This chain uses TRBV7-6 with TRBJ2-6; D unresolved. V was shortened by 5 bases and J by 4 bases, with 9 bases between the two germline ends. CDR3 length equals 14 residues. Germline CDR1 SGHVS, CDR2 FNYEAQ. CDR3 in amino acids: CASSPSAGANVLTF. DNA for the CDR3: TGTGCCAGCAGCCCCTCCGCCGGGGCCAACGTCCTGACTTTC.